Listed below are T cell receptor beta chains from one sample, sequenced in a study of human T cells and chemical hapten exposure. MiXCR was run by TCRdb on the RACE reads, yielding one entry per CDR3 protein. The sample consists of approximately 350,000 distinct CDR3 sequences, around 6.9% of them appearing once. This specimen consisted of whole blood, obtained in connection with sensitization to the hapten diphenylcyclopropenone (DPC). Every receptor here comes from a woman between 18 and 29 years old with alopecia areata. Some clones in this sample may be carry-over from other donors' samples. Both conserved end residues are part of each CDR3. D genes are given only for firm matches. Not all rows give a size; the values are once, few, many and, for expanded clones, a class.

abundance: few
j_gene: TRBJ1-3
d_gene: TRBD1
v_gene: TRBV7-9
CDR3nt: TGTGCCAGCAGCTTAGTACCCGGACAGGGGATTGGAAACACCATATATTTT
CDR3aa: CASSLVPGQGIGNTIYF

abundance: many
j_gene: TRBJ2-1
d_gene: TRBD2
v_gene: TRBV6-6
CDR3nt: TGTGCCAGCAGTTATAAGCGGGGGGACTCTGGGAATGAGCAGTTCTTC
CDR3aa: CASSYKRGDSGNEQFF

abundance: many
j_gene: TRBJ2-3
d_gene: NA
v_gene: TRBV12-3/TRBV12-4
CDR3nt: TGTGCCAGCAGTTTTGGGGCCTTACCAGATACGCAGTATTTT
CDR3aa: CASSFGALPDTQYF

abundance: few
j_gene: TRBJ2-1
d_gene: NA
v_gene: TRBV11-2
CDR3nt: TGTGCCAGCAGCCCCGAGCGCATAACCAATGAGCAGTTCTTC
CDR3aa: CASSPERITNEQFF

abundance: NA
j_gene: TRBJ2-7
d_gene: TRBD1
v_gene: TRBV19
CDR3nt: TGTGCCAGTAGTATTGGACAGGGAAGGGACGAGCAGTACTTC
CDR3aa: CASSIGQGRDEQYF

abundance: few
j_gene: TRBJ1-5
d_gene: TRBD1
v_gene: TRBV10-3
CDR3nt: TGTGCCAACCAAGCGGGGGACAGTCAGCCCCAGCATTTT
CDR3aa: CANQAGDSQPQHF

abundance: NA
j_gene: TRBJ1-5
d_gene: NA
v_gene: TRBV6-5
CDR3nt: TGTGCCAGCGGGTTGTATGGCAATCAGCCCCAGCATTTT
CDR3aa: CASGLYGNQPQHF

abundance: many
j_gene: TRBJ2-6
d_gene: TRBD1
v_gene: TRBV7-2
CDR3nt: TGTGCCAGCCCGGGCGGAAGGACAGGTCTCTTCTCTGGGGCCAACGTCCTGACTTTC
CDR3aa: CASPGGRTGLFSGANVLTF

abundance: many
j_gene: TRBJ2-7
d_gene: NA
v_gene: TRBV20-1
CDR3nt: TGCAGTGCAACAAGACAGTCGAGCTCCTACGAGCAGTACTTC
CDR3aa: CSATRQSSSYEQYF

abundance: NA
j_gene: TRBJ2-5
d_gene: TRBD2
v_gene: TRBV7-9
CDR3nt: TGTGCCAGCTCTAGCGGGGGGCTCGAGGAGACCCAGTACTTC
CDR3aa: CASSSGGLEETQYF

abundance: many
j_gene: TRBJ1-1
d_gene: TRBD1
v_gene: TRBV7-2
CDR3nt: TGTGCCAGCAGCTTAAGGGCAGGGAACAGGGGGCTCACTGAAGCTTTCTTT
CDR3aa: CASSLRAGNRGLTEAFF

abundance: many
j_gene: TRBJ2-3
d_gene: TRBD2
v_gene: TRBV7-2
CDR3nt: TGTGCCAGCAGCGGGAGCCTAGCGGGGCGCACAGATACGCAGTATTTT
CDR3aa: CASSGSLAGRTDTQYF

abundance: NA
j_gene: TRBJ1-1
d_gene: NA
v_gene: TRBV29-1
CDR3nt: TGCAGCGTTAAAGGACGGATGAACACTGAAGCTTTCTTT
CDR3aa: CSVKGRMNTEAFF

abundance: NA
j_gene: TRBJ1-5
d_gene: NA
v_gene: TRBV12-3/TRBV12-4
CDR3nt: TGTGCCAGCAGTTTAGGGGGTTGGTCCGCGGGCTGGGGCAATCAGCCCCAGCATTTT
CDR3aa: CASSLGGWSAGWGNQPQHF

abundance: few
j_gene: TRBJ2-7
d_gene: TRBD1
v_gene: TRBV7-2
CDR3nt: TGTGCCAGCAGCGCAGGGGGCAAGCAGTACTTC
CDR3aa: CASSAGGKQYF

abundance: few
j_gene: TRBJ1-3
d_gene: NA
v_gene: TRBV12-3/TRBV12-4
CDR3nt: TGTGCCAGCAGTTTATTCACATTCATGACTGGAAACACCATATATTTT
CDR3aa: CASSLFTFMTGNTIYF

abundance: NA
j_gene: TRBJ1-5
d_gene: TRBD1
v_gene: TRBV4-2
CDR3nt: TGTGCCAGCAGCCGTTCGATACAGGGAGGGGGCCAGCCCCAGCATTTT
CDR3aa: CASSRSIQGGGQPQHF

abundance: many
j_gene: TRBJ2-7
d_gene: NA
v_gene: TRBV9
CDR3nt: TGTGCCAGCAGCGTAGCTGTGGACTACGAGCAGTACTTC
CDR3aa: CASSVAVDYEQYF

abundance: NA
j_gene: TRBJ2-5
d_gene: NA
v_gene: TRBV29-1
CDR3nt: TGCAGCGTACGCGCTCAAGAGACCCAGTACTTC
CDR3aa: CSVRAQETQYF

abundance: NA
j_gene: TRBJ1-5
d_gene: TRBD1
v_gene: TRBV7-9
CDR3nt: TGTGCCAGCAGCTTGGGAGACAGGGCCAATCAGCCCCAGCATTTT
CDR3aa: CASSLGDRANQPQHF

abundance: many
j_gene: TRBJ1-6
d_gene: NA
v_gene: TRBV9
CDR3nt: TGTGCCAGCAGCGTAAGAGGGACGGCAGATTCACCCCTCCACTTT
CDR3aa: CASSVRGTADSPLHF

abundance: NA
j_gene: TRBJ2-7
d_gene: TRBD2
v_gene: TRBV6-6
CDR3nt: TGTGCCAGCAGTTACACAACACTAGCGGGGGGATACGAGCAGTACTTC
CDR3aa: CASSYTTLAGGYEQYF

abundance: NA
j_gene: TRBJ1-6
d_gene: NA
v_gene: TRBV6-6
CDR3nt: TGTGCCAGCGGCACTAGCTCCTATAATTCACCCCTCCACTTT
CDR3aa: CASGTSSYNSPLHF

abundance: few
j_gene: TRBJ1-5
d_gene: NA
v_gene: TRBV5-5
CDR3nt: TGTGCCAGCAGCTTGGGTATGGGACGGCAGCCCTGGGGGCCCCAGCATTTT
CDR3aa: CASSLGMGRQPWGPQHF

abundance: many
j_gene: TRBJ2-5
d_gene: NA
v_gene: TRBV24-1
CDR3nt: TGTGCCACCAGTGATTTGCAGGGGCAGTACTTC
CDR3aa: CATSDLQGQYF

abundance: many
j_gene: TRBJ1-1
d_gene: TRBD1
v_gene: TRBV6-2/TRBV6-3
CDR3nt: TGTGCCAGCAGGCTTGACTCGAACAGGGGAGAAGCTTTCTTT
CDR3aa: CASRLDSNRGEAFF

abundance: NA
j_gene: TRBJ1-4
d_gene: NA
v_gene: TRBV7-6
CDR3nt: TGTGCCAGCAGCTTAGTCCCGGGGAGGGTAAACGAAGAACTGTTTTTT
CDR3aa: CASSLVPGRVNEELFF

abundance: few
j_gene: TRBJ1-5
d_gene: TRBD1
v_gene: TRBV25-1
CDR3nt: TGTGCCAGCAGTGCGACACAGGGGACACATAGCAATCAGCCCCAGCATTTT
CDR3aa: CASSATQGTHSNQPQHF

abundance: many
j_gene: TRBJ1-2
d_gene: NA
v_gene: TRBV7-2
CDR3nt: TGTGCCAGCAGCTTATCTCCACAGGATGGCTACACCTTC
CDR3aa: CASSLSPQDGYTF

abundance: few
j_gene: TRBJ2-7
d_gene: NA
v_gene: TRBV6-2/TRBV6-3
CDR3nt: TGTGCCAGCAGTTTACAGGGTCGGCACGAGCAGTACTTC
CDR3aa: CASSLQGRHEQYF

abundance: many
j_gene: TRBJ1-3
d_gene: NA
v_gene: TRBV28
CDR3nt: TGTGCCAGCACTAAACCCCTCTCTGGAAACACCATATATTTT
CDR3aa: CASTKPLSGNTIYF

abundance: many
j_gene: TRBJ2-6
d_gene: NA
v_gene: TRBV29-1
CDR3nt: TGCAGCGTTGGTGGAGGGGACGGGGCCAACGTCCTGACTTTC
CDR3aa: CSVGGGDGANVLTF

abundance: NA
j_gene: TRBJ1-2
d_gene: NA
v_gene: TRBV15
CDR3nt: TGTGCCACCAGCGAGGTGTCTAACTATGGCTACACCTTC
CDR3aa: CATSEVSNYGYTF

abundance: few
j_gene: TRBJ1-6
d_gene: NA
v_gene: TRBV27
CDR3nt: TGTGCCAGCAGTTTTATTTGGAGCGGGCTTGGCTCCTATAATTCACCCCTCCACTTT
CDR3aa: CASSFIWSGLGSYNSPLHF